The next 9 T cell receptor beta chains were all read from a single sample in a study of T cell responses to AZD1222 COVID-19 vaccine. Profiling relied on immunoSEQ multiplex PCR, and the TCRdb table lists in-frame clones only, not all of them. The sample holds 200,000 or so clones, under 95% seen once. The sample here was peripheral blood, taken on day 0 of MenACWY control vaccination. These TCRs come from an adult in good health.

This clone was picked up one time. The genes are TRBV19 and TRBJ1-1; 7 bases align to TRBD1. The CDR3 is 15 residues long. Germline CDR1 reads LNHDA; CDR2 reads SQIVND (reference sequence). J lost 6 bases, V lost 4 bases, and 11 bases had no gene match. The CDR3 bases are TGTGCCAGTAGTAATCGCTTCCGGGACAGTCCTGAAGCTTTCTTT. Protein product: CASSNRFRDSPEAFF.

The J gene is TRBJ1-1, the V gene TRBV2; TRBD1 is a possible D gene (6 bases). Trimming left V 6 bases short and J 4 bases short, with 12 bases between. The CDR3 sequence is 13 residues long. Germline CDR1 reads SNHLY; CDR2 reads FYNNEI. The CDR3 region is CASREQGSTEAFF. The CDR3 nucleotides read TGTGCCAGCAGGGAACAGGGAAGCACTGAAGCTTTCTTT.

The chain employs TRBV28 and TRBJ1-5; D is uncertain. V lost 2 bases to trimming and J lost 5 bases, with 13 bases between them. The CDR3 has 15 amino acids. Germline-derived CDR1 and CDR2 are MDHEN and SYDVKM. Here the CDR3 DNA reads TGTGCCAGCAGTTTAGCGGGCAGAGTGCATCAGCCCCAGCATTTT. This sequence encodes CASSLAGRVHQPQHF. The full variable domain, its missing parts supplied by reference TRBV28 and TRBJ1-5, is DVKVTQSSRYLVKRTGEKVFLECVQDMDHENMFWYRQDPGLGLRLIYFSYDVKMKEKGDIPEGYSVSREKKERFSLILESASTNQTSMYLCASSLAGRVHQPQHFGDGTRLSIL.

The chain recombines TRBV3-1 (or the pseudogene TRBV3-2) with TRBJ2-6; D ambiguous. The V and J ends lost 5 bases and 2 bases respectively, with 10 bases between them. Germline CDR1 is LGHDT and CDR2 is YNNKEL (reference sequence). CDR3 length equals 15 residues. CDR3 sequence: CASSERAAGANVLTF. CDR3 coding DNA: TGTGCCAGCAGCGAAAGGGCGGCTGGGGCCAACGTCCTGACTTTC.

V is TRBV4-2 and J is TRBJ2-7; D remains unclear. V gave up 2 bases and J gave up 4 bases, with 18 bases separating them. There are 16 residues in the CDR3. The germline gives CDR1 LGHNA, CDR2 YNFKEQ. The CDR3 sequence is CASSQNRASGWYEQYF. The CDR3 region has the DNA TGTGCCAGCAGCCAAAATCGAGCCTCTGGGTGGTACGAGCAGTACTTC.

The gene calls are TRBV7-3 and TRBJ2-1, with D perhaps matching TRBD2 (6 bases). The CDR3 is 16 amino acids. Trimming shortened V by 5 bases and J by 1 base, and 15 bases separated the two germline ends. CDR1 and CDR2 (germline): SGHTA, FQGTGA. The chain's CDR3 is CASSLRGGVSYNEQFF. The CDR3 nucleotides read TGTGCCAGCAGCCTGCGGGGCGGGGTATCCTACAATGAGCAGTTCTTC.

V gene TRBV6-6 combines with J gene TRBJ2-7; D unresolved. CDR1 and CDR2 (germline): MNHNY, SVGAGI (reference sequence). Deletions cut 4 bases from V and 0 bases from J, with 7 bases between. This CDR3 is built from 13 residues. Here the CDR3 reads CASSFESSYEQYF. The DNA of the CDR3 is TGTGCCAGCAGTTTTGAGAGCTCCTACGAGCAGTACTTC.

The rearrangement joins TRBV30 to TRBJ1-6; D remains unclear. The V and J ends lost 2 bases and 6 bases respectively, with 14 bases between them. The CDR3 has 15 residues. Per germline, CDR1 GTSNPN and CDR2 SVGIG (reference sequence). The CDR3 DNA reads as TGTGCCTGGAGTTCCTCCGTGATCGGTAATTCACCCCTCCACTTT. Translation: CAWSSSVIGNSPLHF.

The V call is TRBV29-1, the J call TRBJ2-7; D may be TRBD1 (5 bases). CDR3 size: 14 residues. V lost 3 bases and J lost 4, with 16 bases in between. Looked up from germline, CDR1 is SQVTM and CDR2 is ANQGSEA. As DNA, the CDR3 is TGCAGCGTTGATGACAGACCTTTTGCTTACGAGCAGTACTTC. Translated: CSVDDRPFAYEQYF.